This paragraph covers one T cell receptor beta chain sequence. The antigen is not known. This specimen includes other DNA sequences encoding the same CDR3. This sample is part of a study of tumor-infiltrating lymphocytes in localized non-small cell lung cancer. Study results and limitations: Available tissue quantity limited TCR sequencing to a patient subset. Higher tumor T cell infiltration than in uninvolved lung was supported by TCRbeta sequencing.

V dropped 2 bases and J dropped 5 bases, with 7 bases sitting between them. CDR1 WNHNN and CDR2 SYGVQD come from the germline V gene (reference sequence). The CDR3 is made up of 13 amino acids. Assay used: immunoSEQ multiplex PCR; TCRdb lists only in-frame clones, some missing. The table records more than 10,000 clones, approximately 85% of them present only once. The chain couples TRBV10-1 to TRBJ2-4, with D unclear. The receptor's source is a human donor with non-small cell lung cancer. The sample was uninvolved lung tissue not adjacent to the tumor. CDR3 bases: TGCGCCAGCAGTGAGAATGGGGAAAACATTCAGTACTTC. This gives the protein CASSENGENIQYF.